This TCR beta chain was captured in a study of human T cells and chemical hapten exposure. Specified time point: patch test 1, 2 weeks after DPC sensitization. Documented treatment: therapeutic diphenylcyclopropenone sensitization with weekly scalp DPC. TCRdb recomputed calls from the RACE reads with MiXCR, one row per CDR3 protein. The repertoire has 300,000 to 350,000 distinct CDR3 sequences, roughly 6.9% of them found once; the top ten carry about 8%. The length of the CDR3 is 15 residues. The V end lost 4 bases, the J end lost 8 bases, and 16 bases lay between the germline ends. The germline V gene encodes CDR1 SGHRS and CDR2 YFSETQ.

Sample: whole blood, taken in connection with sensitization to the hapten diphenylcyclopropenone (DPC). The receptor's source is a woman between 18 and 29 years old with alopecia areata. Some clones in this sample may be carry-over from other donors' samples. The chain links TRBV5-1 to TRBJ1-6; no reliable D call. The CDR3 is CASSSKADEDSPLHF. CDR3 nucleotides: TGCGCCAGCAGCAGCAAGGCTGATGAGGATTCACCCCTCCACTTT.